What follows describes a single T cell receptor (beta chain). The data were obtained in a study of T cell repertoires in cytomegalovirus infection. Study information: CMV infection plus the matching HLA type was flagged by public TCR beta signatures.

TCRdb passed the reads through MiXCR, listing each CDR3 protein once. The sample consists of under 800,000 distinct CDR3 sequences, approximately 25% of them appearing once. V dropped 3 bases and J dropped 8 bases, with 7 bases sitting between them. CDR1 is WNHNN, CDR2 SYGVQD, per germline (reference sequence). This CDR3 is built from 11 residues. The sequenced sample consisted of CD8+ T cells from PBMCs. This receptor was taken from a human donor in good health (CMV status not recorded). Some clones in this sample may be carry-over from other donors' samples. The chain recombines TRBV10-1 with TRBJ1-1; D is uncertain. CDR3 region: CASSDEGEAFF. CDR3 bases: TGCGCCAGCAGTGATGAGGGCGAAGCTTTCTTT.